This T cell receptor beta chain was observed in a study of cytomegalovirus exposure and HLA in healthy donors. The study, taken as a whole, reports: In a later analysis, TCR beta V- and J-gene trimming was associated with a missense DCLRE1C variant.

In the case of this clone: Its antigen is currently unknown.

With 60 Vbeta and 13 Jbeta primers, the PCR was carried out. Some clones are missing from TCRdb's copy, which holds only in-frame ones; the method was immunoSEQ multiplex PCR. The data contain 150,000 or so clones, 75% of them singletons. V lost 1 base to trimming and J lost 7 bases; unmatched junction nucleotides: 4. CDR1 is GTSNPN and CDR2 is SVGIG in the germline V gene (reference sequence). This CDR3 has 14 amino acids. All donors participated as healthy donors of bone marrow. The sample consisted of PBMCs. V usage is TRBV30 and J usage is TRBJ1-2; 12 bases line up with TRBD1. The sequence was obtained from a young man in good health and CMV-seropositive. The CDR3: CAWSAGTGGLGYTF. CDR3 coding DNA: TGTGCCTGGAGTGCAGGGACAGGGGGCCTTGGCTACACCTTC.